This entry lists 10 T cell receptor beta chains sequenced from one sample in a study of vaccination and CD4 T cells after COVID-19. An Oncomine TCR Beta short-read assay was used to sequence the DNA from cultured CD4+ T cells. Each CDR3 protein gets one entry after TCRdb re-called the PCR reads with MiXCR. The sample has about 19,000 distinct CDR3 sequences, around 55% seen once. Sample treatment: approximately 11-day PBMC culture with coronavirus spike peptide pools or control peptides (ViraFEST assay). Antigens for these TCRs are unknown. The sample taken for sequencing was CD4+ T cells from blood, cultured in vitro. These receptors all stem from a human donor who had recovered from COVID-19.

The chain carries TRBV10-1 and TRBJ2-1; 7 bases align to TRBD2. The germline gives CDR1 WNHNN, CDR2 SYGVQD (reference sequence). The CDR3 sequence is 17 residues long. Trimming removed 6 bases from V and 2 bases from J; junction bases left unmatched: 13. CDR3 protein: CASRGRSAGVPYNEQFF. The CDR3 DNA reads TGCGCCAGCAGAGGTCGGAGCGCGGGAGTTCCCTACAATGAGCAGTTCTTC.

J is TRBJ1-1 and V is TRBV27, with no clear D. Trimming removed 4 bases at V and 0 bases at J, with 6 bases between. The CDR3 is 13 amino acids. The V gene's germline CDR1 is MNHEY and CDR2 SMNVEV (reference sequence). This CDR3 reads CASSSRMNTEAFF. CDR3 nucleotides: TGTGCCAGCAGTTCCCGAATGAACACTGAAGCTTTCTTT.

This clonotype was found a few times. The chain couples TRBV27 to TRBJ1-2; no definite D call. The CDR3 totals 15 residues. Germline values: CDR1 MNHEY, CDR2 SMNVEV (reference sequence). V lost 6 bases, J lost 4 bases, and 18 bases lay in between. The CDR3, as DNA: TGTGCCAGCAGCCCGGGGTTGGGCGCTGGCTATGGCTACACCTTC. This codes for CASSPGLGAGYGYTF.

The gene calls are TRBV12-3 or TRBV12-4 and TRBJ2-2; D is possibly TRBD2 (6 bases). The CDR3 runs 13 residues. Trimming left V 5 bases short and J 6 bases short, with 10 bases between. In nucleotides, the CDR3 is TGTGCCAGCAGTAGACAGCGGGCCGGGGAGCTGTTTTTT. This gives the protein CASSRQRAGELFF.

The rearrangement links TRBV7-9 to TRBJ2-3; 11 nucleotides line up with TRBD2. Germline values: CDR1 SEHNR, CDR2 FQNEAQ (reference sequence). V gave up 5 bases and J gave up 3 bases; unmatched junction bases: 7. The CDR3 runs to 16 residues. The CDR3 nucleotides read TGTGCCAGCAGCCCCCGCCTAGCGGGGGGAACAGATACGCAGTATTTT. It is translated as CASSPRLAGGTDTQYF.

This clonotype was detected once. The V call is TRBV12-3 or TRBV12-4, the J call TRBJ2-5, with D hard to call. Deletions cut 6 bases from V and 5 bases from J, with 19 bases between. The CDR3 is 15 residues long. The chain's CDR3 is CASSPRLGNVETQYF. CDR3 nucleotides: TGTGCCAGCAGCCCAAGGCTAGGTAATGTGGAGACCCAGTACTTC.

The rearrangement uses TRBV7-9 and TRBJ2-5; D unclear. V lost 5 bases and J 1 base, leaving 8 bases between the germline ends. Germline CDR1 is SEHNR and CDR2 is FQNEAQ (reference sequence). This CDR3 is built from 13 residues. CDR3 protein: CASSPNSQETQYF. CDR3 DNA: TGTGCCAGCAGCCCAAATTCCCAAGAGACCCAGTACTTC.

This clonotype was counted only a few times. V gene TRBV28 combines with J gene TRBJ1-5; 9 positions agree with TRBD1. Trimming at V came to 4 bases and at J to 0 bases, leaving 10 bases not matched to a gene. Germline assignment: CDR1 MDHEN and CDR2 SYDVKM. There are 18 residues in the CDR3. In DNA form, the CDR3 reads TGTGCCAGCAGTTCCTCGGGACAGGGATCATATAGCAATCAGCCCCAGCATTTT. Translation gives CASSSSGQGSYSNQPQHF.

About this clonotype: Its ends do not fully match the called genes, so a read error is possible. This chain links TRBV7-7 with TRBJ2-5; D remains unclear. Germline loops: CDR1 SSHAT, CDR2 FNYEAQ (reference sequence). The CDR3 spans 13 residues. CDR3 nucleotide sequence: TGTGCTAGCAGCCCCGGTGGGGTGGAGACCCAGTACTTC. This gives the protein CASSPGGVETQYF.

V usage is TRBV27 and J usage is TRBJ1-1, with D possibly TRBD1 on 6 matching bases. This CDR3 has 14 residues. With 8 bases removed from V and 1 base from J, the gap between germline ends came to 14 bases. CDR1 and CDR2 (germline): MNHEY, SMNVEV (reference sequence). The chain's CDR3 is CASSWDIRNTEAFF. The DNA of the CDR3 is TGTGCCAGCTCATGGGACATACGGAACACTGAAGCTTTCTTT.